These T cell receptor beta chains were read from a single sample in a study of blood T cell dynamics during melanoma immunotherapy. The table came from immunoSEQ multiplex PCR; TCRdb's copy has only in-frame clones and leaves some out. The sample includes 25,000 to 30,000 clones, approximately 80% of them seen just once. The sequenced sample was blood, obtained from a patient treated with checkpoint blockade. These receptors were taken from a human donor with melanoma. The CDR3 runs from the conserved cysteine through the conserved F or W. Each record gives: CDR3 DNA, CDR3 protein, clone size, V gene, J gene, D gene. The D gene is left open where the match is weak. Not all rows give a size; the values are once, few, many and, for expanded clones, a class.

TGTGCCAGTCGAGCATTAGGGGGGGTTCAGCCCCAGCATTTT,CASRALGGVQPQHF,NA,TRBV19,TRBJ1-5,NA
TGTGCCATCGAGCAGGGACCTTCGGGTGGCTACACCTTC,CAIEQGPSGGYTF,few,TRBV21-1,TRBJ1-2,NA
TGTGCCAGCAGGTCAGAAAATAAGCTTGGGTACGAGCAGTACTTC,CASRSENKLGYEQYF,NA,TRBV6-6,TRBJ2-7,NA
TGTGCCAGCAGCTTGCCGACTCCTTCCTACAATGAGCAGTTCTTC,CASSLPTPSYNEQFF,NA,TRBV5-4,TRBJ2-1,NA
TGTGCCAGCAGCTTAGGTGAACATTTGAACACTGAAGCTTTCTTT,CASSLGEHLNTEAFF,NA,TRBV11-2,TRBJ1-1,NA
TGCGCGAACCATGACAGGGCCTACGAGCAGTACTTC,CANHDRAYEQYF,NA,TRBV5-1,TRBJ2-7,TRBD1
TGTGCCAGCAGTACTATTGGAGCGGGCGGCCCAGATACGCAGTATTTT,CASSTIGAGGPDTQYF,NA,TRBV27,TRBJ2-3,NA
TGCGCCAGCAATGGGCGGGGGCCCTACGAGCAGTACTTC,CASNGRGPYEQYF,NA,TRBV10-2,TRBJ2-7,NA
TGTGCCAGCAGTTTAATCAGGGCTCAGTGGAATGAGCAGTTCTTC,CASSLIRAQWNEQFF,NA,TRBV27,TRBJ2-1,NA
TGTGCCAGCAGGGGACAGGGGGCCGGTACTGAAGCTTTCTTT,CASRGQGAGTEAFF,few,TRBV9,TRBJ1-1,TRBD1
TGTGCCAGCAGCGTAGCCGGGACAGGGAGCAATGAGCAGTTCTTC,CASSVAGTGSNEQFF,NA,TRBV9,TRBJ2-1,TRBD1
TGTGCCAGCAGTTTCGCCGGGGATAATGAAAAACTGTTTTTT,CASSFAGDNEKLFF,NA,TRBV28,TRBJ1-4,NA
TGTGCCAGCAGCTTTAGTATGGACAGGGTTAGGATCTACGAGCAGTACTTC,CASSFSMDRVRIYEQYF,NA,TRBV13,TRBJ2-7,TRBD1
TGTGCCAGCAGCTTAACCCAGGAAGGGGCCTACGAGCAGTACTTC,CASSLTQEGAYEQYF,NA,TRBV11-2,TRBJ2-7,NA
TGTGCCAGCAGTTACACCGGGACAGGATACGAGCAGTACTTC,CASSYTGTGYEQYF,NA,TRBV6-5,TRBJ2-7,TRBD1
TGTGCCAGCAGTTCCCGGGAGGGGGCGGGCAATCAGCCCCAGCATTTT,CASSSREGAGNQPQHF,NA,TRBV28,TRBJ1-5,TRBD1
TGCGCCAGCAGCCAAGATCGATGGGGGACAGGGGGCCGCTATGGCTACACCTTC,CASSQDRWGTGGRYGYTF,NA,TRBV4-3,TRBJ1-2,TRBD1
TGCGCCAGCAGCCAAGAAAGACAGGGTCCCTACGAGCAGTACTTC,CASSQERQGPYEQYF,NA,TRBV4-1,TRBJ2-7,TRBD1
TGTGCCAGCATTCGGGCCCTCCAAGAGACCCAGTACTTC,CASIRALQETQYF,NA,TRBV6-1,TRBJ2-5,NA
TGTGCCAGCAGCGTAGTGGATGACAGGGAAAAACTGTTTTTT,CASSVVDDREKLFF,NA,TRBV9,TRBJ1-4,NA
TGTGCCAGCTCACCCCGGGGGAGAAGCAATCAGCCCCAGCATTTT,CASSPRGRSNQPQHF,NA,TRBV18,TRBJ1-5,NA
TGTGCCAGCAGCTTGGTTGGCCCGGGATGGAATGAGCAGTTCTTC,CASSLVGPGWNEQFF,NA,TRBV5-8,TRBJ2-1,NA
TGTGCCAGTAGTATAGGGGCCGCTGTTGAAGCTTTCTTT,CASSIGAAVEAFF,few,TRBV19,TRBJ1-1,NA
TGTGCTAGCAGCTTACTTTATTTGGGTACGCAGTATTTT,CASSLLYLGTQYF,NA,TRBV7-7,TRBJ2-3,NA
TGTGCCAGCAGTGAATTGGGGGGGATTCAGCCCCAGCATTTT,CASSELGGIQPQHF,NA,TRBV2,TRBJ1-5,NA
TGTGCCACCAGCGGGGGGGTCAGCTCCTACGAGCAGTACTTC,CATSGGVSSYEQYF,NA,TRBV15,TRBJ2-7,TRBD2
TGTGCCAGCAGCCGGACTAGCGGGGAGCAGTTCTTC,CASSRTSGEQFF,NA,TRBV7-9,TRBJ2-1,TRBD2
TGTGCCAGCAAGGAAGCGGGAGGGCACCTACCCAAGGAGTTCTTC,CASKEAGGHLPKEFF,NA,TRBV6-5,TRBJ2-1,TRBD2
TGTGCCAGCAGCCAGATAGTTGGTAATACGCAGTATTTT,CASSQIVGNTQYF,NA,TRBV5-4,TRBJ2-3,NA
TGTGCCAGTACAGGGGCACTCTATGGCTACACCTTC,CASTGALYGYTF,NA,TRBV19,TRBJ1-2,NA
TGTGCCAGCAGTGAGATCCCTCGGCAAGGCTACACCTTC,CASSEIPRQGYTF,NA,TRBV2,TRBJ1-2,NA
TGTGCCAGCAGTCTTCAAGGAACTGAAGCTTTCTTT,CASSLQGTEAFF,NA,TRBV28,TRBJ1-1,NA
TGCGCCAGCAGCTTGATGGCCCCCGGAGACAATGAGCAGTTCTTC,CASSLMAPGDNEQFF,few,TRBV5-1,TRBJ2-1,NA
TGTGCCAGCAGCCTGGGGACAGGGGCTTCCACAGATACGCAGTATTTT,CASSLGTGASTDTQYF,NA,TRBV7-6,TRBJ2-3,TRBD1
TGTGCCAGCAGCCGGGACAGCGAAAAACTGTTTTTT,CASSRDSEKLFF,NA,TRBV2,TRBJ1-4,TRBD1
TGTGCCTCCCAGTCGGGGGGCGGCAATCAGCCCCAGCATTTT,CASQSGGGNQPQHF,NA,TRBV19,TRBJ1-5,NA
TGTGCCAGCAGCTTGGATGGGACAGGGGAAGAAAAACTGTTTTTT,CASSLDGTGEEKLFF,NA,TRBV5-6,TRBJ1-4,TRBD1
TGTGCCAGCAGCCCGGACAGGGACCTCAATCAGCCCCAGCATTTT,CASSPDRDLNQPQHF,once,TRBV11-2,TRBJ1-5,TRBD1
TGTGCCAGCAGCTTGGAACCGGGCTCCTACAATGAGCAGTTCTTC,CASSLEPGSYNEQFF,NA,TRBV5-6,TRBJ2-1,NA
NA,CASSFLWDEERQETQYF,NA,TRBV5-1,TRBJ2-5,NA
TGTGCCAGCAGCTTAGACGGGGGAAATTACGAGCAGTACTTC,CASSLDGGNYEQYF,NA,TRBV7-2,TRBJ2-7,NA
TGTGCCAGCAGTTTATCGTTGGAGACTAGCGGCTACGAGCAGTACTTC,CASSLSLETSGYEQYF,NA,TRBV27,TRBJ2-7,TRBD2
TGTGCCAGCAGCCCGCACGAGGGATCCTACGAGCAGTACTTC,CASSPHEGSYEQYF,NA,TRBV9,TRBJ2-7,NA
TGTGCCAGCAGTGTTAATCGACAGAGCAATAATTCACCCCTCCACTTT,CASSVNRQSNNSPLHF,NA,TRBV2,TRBJ1-6,NA
TGTGCCAGCAGCTTGGTTCTGACTAGCGGGAGAGTTAGCACAGATACGCAGTATTTT,CASSLVLTSGRVSTDTQYF,NA,TRBV5-8,TRBJ2-3,TRBD2